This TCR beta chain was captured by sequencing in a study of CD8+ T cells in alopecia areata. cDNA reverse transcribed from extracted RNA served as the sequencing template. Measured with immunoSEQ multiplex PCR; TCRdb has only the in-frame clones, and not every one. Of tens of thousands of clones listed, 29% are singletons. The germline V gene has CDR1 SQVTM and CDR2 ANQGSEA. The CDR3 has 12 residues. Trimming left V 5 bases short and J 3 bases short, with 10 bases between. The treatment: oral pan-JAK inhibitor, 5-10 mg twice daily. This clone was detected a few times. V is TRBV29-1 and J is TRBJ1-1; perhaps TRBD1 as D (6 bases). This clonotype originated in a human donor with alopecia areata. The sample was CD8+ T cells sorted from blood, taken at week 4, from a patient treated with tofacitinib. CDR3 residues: CSVIRGDTEAFF. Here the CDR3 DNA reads TGCAGCGTTATCAGGGGAGACACTGAAGCTTTCTTT. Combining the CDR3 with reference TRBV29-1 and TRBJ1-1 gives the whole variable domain SAVISQKPSRDICQRGTSLTIQCQVDSQVTMMFWYRQQPGQSLTLIATANQGSEATYESGFVIDKFPISRPNLTFSTLTVSNMSPEDSSIYLCSVIRGDTEAFFGQGTRLTVV.